Sequencing of this T cell receptor beta chain was carried out in a study of CD4 and CD8 cells across lung adenocarcinoma regions. By share, this clonotype ranks as medium-sized. TCRdb analysed the PCR reads with MiXCR anew, one entry per CDR3 protein. Here the sample spans about 12,000 distinct CDR3 sequences, 47% being singletons. This CDR3 has 15 amino acids. The germline gives CDR1 MNHNS, CDR2 SASEGT. V lost 1 base, J lost 10 bases, and 17 bases lay in between. The sequenced sample was CD8+ T cells from the margin of a lung tumor. The chain has TRBV6-1 and TRBJ2-1; D may match TRBD1 or TRBD2 (6 bases each). This clonotype originated in a male donor with lung adenocarcinoma. The CD4 and CD8 labels of this study may be unreliable. CDR3 DNA: TGTGCCAGCAGTGAAGGGGGGGACACCACCTACGAGCAGTTCTTC. This translates into CASSEGGDTTYEQFF.